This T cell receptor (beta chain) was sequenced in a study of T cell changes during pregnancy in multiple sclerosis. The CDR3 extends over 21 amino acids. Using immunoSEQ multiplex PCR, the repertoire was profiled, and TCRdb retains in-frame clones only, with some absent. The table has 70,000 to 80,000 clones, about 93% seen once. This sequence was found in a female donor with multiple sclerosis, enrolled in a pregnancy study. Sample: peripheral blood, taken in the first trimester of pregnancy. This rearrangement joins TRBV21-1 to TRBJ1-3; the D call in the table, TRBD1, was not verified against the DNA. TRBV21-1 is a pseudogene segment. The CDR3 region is CASSKALCGVRVRGSSRTIYF. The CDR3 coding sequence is TGTGCCAGCAGCAAAGCGCTTTGTGGTGTAAGGGTCAGGGGAAGTTCTCGCACCATATATTTT.